This TCR beta chain was sequenced for a study of long-term antiretroviral therapy in people with HIV. Across the whole study: There is a gap of about a decade between the earliest samples and the later 2015 immediate-ART recommendation. Study results and caveats: Pre-ART clonal expansion yielded clones that dominated the repertoire at all time points. Repertoires looked antigen-experienced, with only a slight naive shift after ART.

Looked up from germline, CDR1 is SGHRS and CDR2 is YFSETQ. CDR3 size: 14 residues. V dropped 1 base and J dropped 4 bases, with 11 bases sitting between them. As to this clone: Its specificity is not known.

Sequencing relied on immunoSEQ assay v3.0, run at survey level. The repertoire was sequenced with immunoSEQ multiplex PCR; TCRdb's copy has only in-frame clones and lacks some. The data contain approximately 20,000 clones, 76% of them singletons. The sequence derives from a woman aged 35 to 49 with HIV. J is TRBJ1-2 and V is TRBV5-1; D is undetermined. Specimen: unsorted PBMCs, collected around 21 months before starting antiretroviral therapy. The CDR3 spells CASSLSQGFYGYTF. The CDR3 DNA sequence: TGCGCCAGCAGCTTGTCCCAAGGTTTCTATGGCTACACCTTC.